One sample yielded the 24 T cell receptor beta chains listed below, sequenced in a study of blood T cells in healthy people across ages. It was with a sample-barcoded 5' primer and a J-beta primer mix that a second PCR of roughly 7 to 12 cycles was run. MiXCR was run by TCRdb on the 5' RACE reads, yielding one entry per CDR3 protein. The sample yields some 730,000 distinct CDR3 sequences, approximately 21% seen once. The source material was blood. These receptors all come from a man between 70 and 80 years old in good health.

This chain uses TRBV9 with TRBJ1-5, with 10 bases identical to TRBD1. Losses at the gene ends were 0 bases for V and 6 bases for J; bases not matched to a gene: 3. The germline gives CDR1 SGDLS, CDR2 YYNGEE. CDR3 size: 15 residues. Here the CDR3 DNA reads TGTGCCAGCAGCGTAGGGACAGGGGGTGGTCAGCCCCAGCATTTT. Protein: CASSVGTGGGQPQHF.

In its sample, this clonotype was seen a few times. The CDR3 reads CASSVGSPSDTQYF. As DNA, the CDR3 is TGTGCCAGCAGCGTAGGAAGTCCCTCGGATACGCAGTATTTT. The rearrangement links TRBV9 to TRBJ2-3; no clear D gene. V was trimmed by 0 bases and J by 6 bases, leaving 11 bases between them. Germline values: CDR1 SGDLS, CDR2 YYNGEE. This CDR3 contains 14 residues.

As regards this clonotype: Mismatch with germline at one junction end may stem from a read error. The chain combines TRBV9 with TRBJ2-3; tentative D call: TRBD1 (7 bases). CDR1 and CDR2 (germline): SGDLS, YYNGEE. CDR3 size: 14 residues. The CDR3 nucleotides are TGTACCAGCAGCGTCAGGGGGGACTTAGGAGCGCAGTATTTT. This translates into CTSSVRGDLGAQYF.

This chain links TRBV12-3 or TRBV12-4 with TRBJ1-5; TRBD1 matches at 7 bases. Germline trimming cut 5 bases from V and 6 bases from J; bases unmatched to any gene: 7. CDR3 length: 14 residues. CDR3 region: CASSPRQGAQPQHF. In DNA, the CDR3 is TGTGCCAGCAGTCCCAGACAGGGAGCTCAGCCCCAGCATTTT.

The rearrangement uses TRBV10-3 and TRBJ2-2, with 7 positions matching TRBD1. CDR3 size: 16 residues. CDR1 and CDR2 from the germline V gene are ENHRY and SYGVKD. After removal of 5 bases from V and 5 bases from J, the junction contained 11 bases not matched to a gene. The CDR3 coding sequence is TGTGCCATCAGTCAAAGTAACAGGGGAGTGACCGGGGAGCTGTTTTTT. Amino acid sequence: CAISQSNRGVTGELFF.

This clonotype was picked up a small number of times. The J gene is TRBJ2-2, the V gene TRBV7-8, with D tentatively TRBD2 (6 bases). The CDR3 covers 16 residues. Trimming took off 5 bases at V and 0 bases at J, with 13 bases between the two ends. Germline V gene sequence: CDR1 SGHVS, CDR2 FQNEAQ. The CDR3 DNA reads TGTGCCAGCAGCCAGAGGGCGGGGACGAACACCGGGGAGCTGTTTTTT. The encoded protein is CASSQRAGTNTGELFF.

This chain connects TRBV5-1 to TRBJ2-1, with 10 positions matching TRBD2. Trimming cost V 5 bases and J 5 bases; bases outside gene matches: 16. This CDR3 region has 18 residues. Germline CDR1 SGHRS, CDR2 YFSETQ. The CDR3 spells CASSSGHLLAGADNEQFF. CDR3 bases: TGCGCCAGCAGTTCCGGACACCTCCTAGCGGGAGCTGACAATGAGCAGTTCTTC.

Only a few counts were recorded for this clonotype. A much larger clonotype is one base distant, so this may be a read error. The genes are TRBV27 and TRBJ1-2, with 8 positions matching TRBD1. The CDR3 is 16 residues long. V shed 6 bases and J 4 bases; nucleotides not matched to a gene: 13. Germline V lookup: CDR1 MNHEY, CDR2 SMNVEV (reference sequence). The CDR3 nucleotides are TGTGCCAGCAGATATGGGGGTGCAGGGGGCGGCTATGGCTACACCTTC. Protein product: CASRYGGAGGGYGYTF.

This clonotype appeared many times. The chain employs TRBV5-5 and TRBJ2-1; D perhaps matches TRBD1 (5 bases). This CDR3 spans 12 amino acids. Deletions cut 1 base from V and 9 bases from J, with 8 bases between. Germline V lookup: CDR1 SGHKS, CDR2 YYEKEE (reference sequence). The CDR3 protein is CASSLKGVEQFF. The CDR3 DNA reads as TGTGCCAGCAGCTTGAAAGGGGTTGAGCAGTTCTTC.

The CDR3 reads CASSFSNLSEQFF. DNA for the CDR3: TGTGCCAGCAGTTTTTCTAACTTATCTGAGCAGTTCTTC. The chain is built from TRBV27 and TRBJ2-7; D is undetermined. TRBJ2-1 matches the DNA end more closely, so the J call is doubtful. The CDR3 has 13 amino acids. From germline, CDR1 is MNHEY and CDR2 SMNVEV (reference sequence).

The J gene is TRBJ1-1, the V gene TRBV18; TRBD1 agrees at 8 bases. The germline gives CDR1 KGHSH, CDR2 LQKENI. The CDR3 has 15 residues. J lost 4 bases, V lost 0 bases, and 4 bases had no gene match. The CDR3 DNA reads TGTGCCAGCTCACCACCGACAGGGGCGGGCACTGAAGCTTTCTTT. Its translation is CASSPPTGAGTEAFF.

This clonotype occurred a few times. The J gene is TRBJ2-7, the V gene TRBV29-1; TRBD2 agrees at 14 bases. The DNA end favors TRBJ2-5, so the J call may be wrong. Per the germline V gene, CDR1 is SQVTM and CDR2 is ANQGSEA. CDR3 size: 17 residues. The CDR3 protein is CSVERGLAGARGETQYF. CDR3 DNA sequence: TGCAGCGTTGAACGGGGACTAGCGGGAGCGCGTGGAGAGACCCAGTACTTC.

This chain joins TRBV28 and TRBJ1-2; a possible D gene is TRBD1 (6 bases). The CDR3 covers 16 residues. Germline V gene lookup returns CDR1 MDHEN and CDR2 SYDVKM. V was clipped by 3 bases and J by 1 base, with 15 bases between them. The CDR3 region has the DNA TGTGCCAGCAGTTTTCTCCAGGGGAGGCTTAACTATGGCTACACCTTC. Translating it yields CASSFLQGRLNYGYTF.

As to this clonotype: At one end the junction does not follow the germline gene, possibly because of a read error. This rearrangement joins TRBV2 to TRBJ2-2; the D gene is possibly TRBD2 (5 bases). This CDR3 is 12 amino acids long. CDR1 SNHLY and CDR2 FYNNEI come from the germline V gene. The CDR3 nucleotides are TGTGCCAGCAGGGGTATCACCGGGGAGCCGTTTTTT. This encodes CASRGITGEPFF.

This clonotype was seen a few times. This chain uses TRBV5-1 with TRBJ2-3; unclear D gene. CDR1 SGHRS and CDR2 YFSETQ come from the germline V gene. Trimming removed 0 bases at V and 3 bases at J, with 11 bases between. The CDR3 sequence is 15 residues long. CDR3 nucleotide sequence: TGCGCCAGCAGCTTGGATGGGAAGGAAACAGATACGCAGTATTTT. This encodes CASSLDGKETDTQYF.

The J gene is TRBJ2-2, the V gene TRBV20-1, with D unclear. This CDR3 has 14 amino acids. CDR1 is DFQATT and CDR2 is SNEGSKA in the germline V gene (reference sequence). Trimming removed 3 bases at V and 0 bases at J, with 8 bases between. CDR3 sequence: CSASRLANTGELFF. As DNA, the CDR3 is TGCAGTGCTAGTCGGCTAGCGAACACCGGGGAGCTGTTTTTT.

V and J are TRBV12-3 or TRBV12-4 and TRBJ1-1; TRBD1 is a possible D gene (5 bases). CDR3 length equals 14 residues. V lost 6 bases and J lost 0, with 11 bases in between. The CDR3 spells CASSEGLVNTEAFF. The CDR3 DNA reads TGTGCCAGCAGCGAGGGACTGGTGAACACTGAAGCTTTCTTT.

This chain links TRBV12-3 or TRBV12-4 with TRBJ2-2; 7 bases line up with TRBD2. J gave up 1 base and V 6 bases, and 11 bases lay outside the gene matches. The CDR3 runs to 17 residues. CDR3 protein: CASSRGGGALNTGELFF. The CDR3 DNA reads as TGTGCCAGCAGCCGCGGGGGTGGGGCTCTGAACACCGGGGAGCTGTTTTTT.

This clonotype has just a few counts. The genes are TRBV29-1 and TRBJ2-5, with 14 bases matching TRBD2. From germline, CDR1 is SQVTM and CDR2 ANQGSEA. The CDR3 spans 14 residues. Losses at the gene ends were 7 bases for V and 6 bases for J; bases not matched to a gene: 7. CDR3 region: CSAQTSGGAKTQYF. The CDR3 DNA sequence: TGCAGCGCCCAGACTAGCGGGGGGGCTAAGACCCAGTACTTC.

The chain recombines TRBV20-1 with TRBJ2-3; perhaps D is TRBD1 or TRBD2 (6 bases each). Trimming shortened V by 2 bases and J by 1 base, and 10 bases separated the two germline ends. Germline lookup yields CDR1 DFQATT and CDR2 SNEGSKA (reference sequence). CDR3 length: 14 amino acids. The CDR3 DNA reads TGCAGTGCTAGACGGGGGCCCCGCACAGATACGCAGTATTTT. It encodes CSARRGPRTDTQYF.

Only a few counts were recorded for this clonotype. This chain joins TRBV7-9 and TRBJ2-1; unclear D gene. Germline lookup yields CDR1 SEHNR and CDR2 FQNEAQ (reference sequence). The length of the CDR3 is 14 residues. V was shortened by 4 bases and J by 4 bases, with 11 bases between the two germline ends. CDR3: CASSSANAYNEQFF. The CDR3 nucleotides are TGTGCCAGCAGCTCGGCGAATGCTTACAATGAGCAGTTCTTC.

About this clonotype: One end of the junction does not line up with germline, which may come from a read error. The chain has TRBV16 and TRBJ2-3; no clear D gene. CDR1 and CDR2 (germline): KGHSY, FQNENV. The CDR3 is 13 amino acids. The CDR3 loop reads CTSSLRLADTQYF. Written as DNA, the CDR3 is TGTACCAGCAGCCTACGGTTGGCAGATACGCAGTATTTT.

This clonotype was detected only once. This chain's CDR3 is CSVGTSGSSYEQYF. The CDR3 DNA reads TGCAGCGTTGGGACTAGCGGGAGCTCCTACGAGCAGTACTTC. The V call is TRBV29-1, the J call TRBJ2-7; 13 bases are a match to TRBD2. With 4 bases clipped from V and 0 bases from J, the junction kept 0 bases outside the gene matches. Germline assignment: CDR1 SQVTM and CDR2 ANQGSEA. The CDR3 consists of 14 residues.

The chain's CDR3 is CASSFLAGGPMNTGELFF. The CDR3 nucleotides are TGTGCCAGCAGCTTTTTGGCAGGGGGCCCAATGAACACCGGGGAGCTGTTTTTT. The rearrangement uses TRBV5-5 and TRBJ2-2, with 8 bases fitting TRBD1. The germline CDR1 and CDR2 sequences are SGHKS and YYEKEE (reference sequence). The CDR3 has 18 amino acids. V dropped 2 bases and J dropped 1; count of bases not matched to a gene: 10.